This TCR beta chain is from a study of blood T cells in healthy people across ages. Study-wide results and limits: Diversity estimates from one million T cells were considered underestimates. PBMCs were not sorted, which prevented a conclusive comparison of naive versus antigen-experienced cells.

A second PCR, run for about 6 to 12 cycles, used a sample-barcoded 5' primer plus a J-beta primer mix. TCRdb re-derived calls from the 5' RACE reads in MiXCR, one entry per CDR3 protein. The sample has roughly 800,000 distinct CDR3 sequences, around 25% seen once; the top ten hold under 4.5%. This CDR3 is 15 amino acids long. CDR1 is SGHTA and CDR2 is FQGTGA in the germline V gene. Between the trimmed V and J ends, which lost 6 bases and 2 bases, there was a span of 15 bases. In the case of this clonotype: Its cognate antigen is unknown.

These data are also associated with another study on T cells of mothers and their children.

The receptor was derived from a boy between 10 and 17 years old in good health. V is TRBV7-3 and J is TRBJ2-3; a weak D match, TRBD2 (5 bases). Sequencing was performed on blood. CDR3 nucleotides: TGTGCCAGCAGACCGAGCGGAGTACCCACAGATACGCAGTATTTT. Translating gives CASRPSGVPTDTQYF.